This entry describes one T cell receptor beta chain. Antigen unknown. This sample was taken from a study of cytomegalovirus exposure and HLA in healthy donors. With 60 Vbeta and 13 Jbeta primers, the PCR was carried out. The assay was immunoSEQ multiplex PCR, and TCRdb's table has in-frame clones only and misses some. In the table there are approximately 150,000 clones, 70% to 80% of which are singletons. Findings and limits, study-wide: For TCR beta chains, V- and J-gene trimming was later linked to a missense DCLRE1C variant. The listing of 150 to 200 TCR beta chains classed them as cytomegalovirus-associated. One cluster of highly shared sequence variants probably arose as a sequencing artifact. An apparent linkage of common viral pathogens to several of the most significant clusters emerged in a later analysis.

V dropped 5 bases and J dropped 2 bases, with 13 bases sitting between them. This CDR3 contains 15 residues. Germline-derived CDR1 and CDR2 are LNHNV and YYDKDF (reference sequence). The chain has TRBV15 and TRBJ1-3, with D hard to call. The material sequenced was PBMCs. This sequence was found in a woman aged 18-29 years in good health and CMV-seropositive. Here the CDR3 DNA reads TGTGCCACCAGCCCTCCTTTCGCGGCTGGAAACACCATATATTTT. This gives the protein CATSPPFAAGNTIYF.